This T cell receptor (beta chain) was retrieved from a study of T cell responses to AZD1222 COVID-19 vaccine. Study observations and caveats: Just a handful of AZD1222 recipients tested seropositive at baseline.

Per germline, CDR1 LNHDA and CDR2 SQIVND (reference sequence). The CDR3 runs to 15 residues. V lost 3 bases, J lost 0 bases, and 9 bases lay in between. Sequencing was performed with immunoSEQ multiplex PCR; in TCRdb, only in-frame clones are kept and a portion is missing. The table lists over 70,000 clones, 70% to 80% of them singletons. Note on this clone: No antigen is known for it.

The TCR was taken from an adult who received the MenACWY meningococcal vaccine as a control. J is TRBJ1-3 and V is TRBV19; D not certain. The source material was peripheral blood, sampled 28 days after the second dose of the MenACWY control vaccine. The CDR3 region is CASSIRGNSGNTIYF. CDR3 nucleotide sequence: TGTGCCAGTAGTATTCGAGGGAACTCTGGAAACACCATATATTTT.